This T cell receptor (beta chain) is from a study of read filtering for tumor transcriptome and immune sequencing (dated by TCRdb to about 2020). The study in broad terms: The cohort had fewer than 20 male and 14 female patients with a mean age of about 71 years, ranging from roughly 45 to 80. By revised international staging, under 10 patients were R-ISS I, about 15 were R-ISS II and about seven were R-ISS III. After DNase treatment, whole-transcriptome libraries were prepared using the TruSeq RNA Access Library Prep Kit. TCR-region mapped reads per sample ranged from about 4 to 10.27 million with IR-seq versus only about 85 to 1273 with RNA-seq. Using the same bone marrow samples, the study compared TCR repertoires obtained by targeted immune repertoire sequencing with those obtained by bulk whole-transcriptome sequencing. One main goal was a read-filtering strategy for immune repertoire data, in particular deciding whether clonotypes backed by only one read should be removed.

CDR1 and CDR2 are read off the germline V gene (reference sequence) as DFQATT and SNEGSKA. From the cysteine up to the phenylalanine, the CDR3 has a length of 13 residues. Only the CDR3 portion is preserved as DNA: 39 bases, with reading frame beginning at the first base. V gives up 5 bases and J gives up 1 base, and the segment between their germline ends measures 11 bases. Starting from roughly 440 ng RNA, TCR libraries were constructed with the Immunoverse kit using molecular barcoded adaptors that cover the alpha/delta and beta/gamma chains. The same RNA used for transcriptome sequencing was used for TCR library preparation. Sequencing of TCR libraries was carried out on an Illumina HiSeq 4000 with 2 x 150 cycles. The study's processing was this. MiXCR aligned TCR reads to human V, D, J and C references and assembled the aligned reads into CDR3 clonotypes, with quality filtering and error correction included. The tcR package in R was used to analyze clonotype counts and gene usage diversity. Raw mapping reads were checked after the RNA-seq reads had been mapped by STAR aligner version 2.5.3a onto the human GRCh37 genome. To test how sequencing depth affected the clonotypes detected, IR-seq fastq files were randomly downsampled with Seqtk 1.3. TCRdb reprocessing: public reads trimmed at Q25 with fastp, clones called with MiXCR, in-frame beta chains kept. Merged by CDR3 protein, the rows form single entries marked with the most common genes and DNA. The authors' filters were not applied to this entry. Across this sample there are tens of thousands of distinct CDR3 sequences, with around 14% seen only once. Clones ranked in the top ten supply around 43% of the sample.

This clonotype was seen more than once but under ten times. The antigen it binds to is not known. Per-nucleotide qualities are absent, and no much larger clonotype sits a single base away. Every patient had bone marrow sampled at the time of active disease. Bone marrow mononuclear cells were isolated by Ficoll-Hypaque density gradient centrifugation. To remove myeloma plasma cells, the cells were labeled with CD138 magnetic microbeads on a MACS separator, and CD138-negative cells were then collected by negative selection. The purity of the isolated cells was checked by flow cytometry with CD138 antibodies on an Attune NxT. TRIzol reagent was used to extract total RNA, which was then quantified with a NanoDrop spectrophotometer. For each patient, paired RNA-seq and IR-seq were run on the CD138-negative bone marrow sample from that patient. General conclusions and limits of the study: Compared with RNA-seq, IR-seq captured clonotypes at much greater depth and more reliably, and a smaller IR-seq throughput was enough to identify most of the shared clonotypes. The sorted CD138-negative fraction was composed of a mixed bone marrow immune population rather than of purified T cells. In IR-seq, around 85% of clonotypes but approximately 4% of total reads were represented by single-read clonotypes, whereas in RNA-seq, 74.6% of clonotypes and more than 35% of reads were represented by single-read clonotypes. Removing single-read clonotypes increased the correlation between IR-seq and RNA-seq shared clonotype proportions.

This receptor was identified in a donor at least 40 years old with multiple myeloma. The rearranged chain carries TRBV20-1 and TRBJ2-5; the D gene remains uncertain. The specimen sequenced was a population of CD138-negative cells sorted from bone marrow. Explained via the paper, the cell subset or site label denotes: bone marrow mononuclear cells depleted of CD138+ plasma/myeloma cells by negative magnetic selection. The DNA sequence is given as TGCAGTGCTCTCACAGAAATCCAAGAGACCCAGTACTTC. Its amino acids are CSALTEIQETQYF.